The 28 T cell receptor beta chains below were found in one sample sequenced in a study of blood T cell repertoires in COVID-19. Repertoires were generated with immunoSEQ multiplex PCR, while TCRdb's copy carries only in-frame clones and drops some. The top ten clones hold around 9.8% of a sample with some 200,000 clones, under 85% of them seen once. Material for sequencing was peripheral blood. The receptors originated from an elderly woman with acute or convalescent COVID-19.

The chain employs TRBV2 and TRBJ1-5, with D hard to call. Germline V gene lookup returns CDR1 SNHLY and CDR2 FYNNEI. The CDR3 sequence is 15 residues long. V lost 2 bases to trimming and J lost 2 bases, with 10 bases between them. In DNA form, the CDR3 reads TGTGCCAGCAGTGAATCGGGGATGGGCAATCAGCCCCAGCATTTT. Translating gives CASSESGMGNQPQHF.

The rearrangement links TRBV18 to TRBJ1-4; no reliable D call. This CDR3 spans 15 amino acids. Trimming removed 6 bases from V and 0 bases from J, with 11 bases in between. Germline lookup yields CDR1 KGHSH and CDR2 LQKENI. The DNA for the CDR3 is TGTGCCAGCTCCCGGTCAAGTCCAACTAATGAAAAACTGTTTTTT. It specifies CASSRSSPTNEKLFF. The entire variable domain, with the rest obtained from reference TRBV18 and TRBJ1-4, is as follows: NAGVMQNPRHLVRRRGQEARLRCSPMKGHSHVYWYRQLPEEGLKFMVYLQKENIIDESGMPKERFSAEFPKEGPSILRIQQVVRGDSAAYFCASSRSSPTNEKLFFGSGTQLSVL.

The rearrangement joins TRBV3-1 (or the pseudogene TRBV3-2) to TRBJ1-1, with D possibly TRBD1 on 5 matching bases. Germline CDR1 and CDR2: LGHDT and YNNKEL (reference sequence). The CDR3 runs to 16 residues. Trimming took off 1 base at V and 1 base at J, with 13 bases between the two ends. The CDR3 sequence is CASSQVFWQGNTEAFF. The CDR3, as DNA: TGTGCCAGCAGCCAAGTCTTCTGGCAGGGGAACACTGAAGCTTTCTTT.

This chain connects TRBV3-1 (or the pseudogene TRBV3-2) to TRBJ2-7, with TRBD2 identical over 7 bases. Germline V lookup: CDR1 LGHDT, CDR2 YNNKEL (reference sequence). This CDR3 contains 14 residues. The V and J ends lost 1 base and 5 bases, in that order; junction bases with no gene match: 5. In nucleotides, the CDR3 is TGTGCCAGCAGCCAAGCAGCGGGAATAGACGAGCAGTACTTC. Its protein product is CASSQAAGIDEQYF.

V gene TRBV5-1 combines with J gene TRBJ1-3, with D hard to call. Germline-derived CDR1 and CDR2 are SGHRS and YFSETQ. The length of the CDR3 is 12 residues. V lost 4 bases to trimming and J lost 6 bases, with 8 bases between them. Written as DNA, the CDR3 is TGCGCCAGCAGCCCTCCCTCAAACACCATATATTTT. Its translation: CASSPPSNTIYF.

The V call is TRBV9, the J call TRBJ2-1, with TRBD2 matching over 8 bases. CDR3 length: 14 amino acids. V lost 0 bases and J lost 5; bases outside the gene matches: 1. The V gene's germline CDR1 is SGDLS and CDR2 YYNGEE. For the CDR3, the DNA is TGTGCCAGCAGCGTAGAACTAGCGGACAATGAGCAGTTCTTC. Translating gives CASSVELADNEQFF. The variable domain in full, completed from reference TRBV9 and TRBJ2-1, reads DSGVTQTPKHLITATGQRVTLRCSPRSGDLSVYWYQQSLDQGLQFLIQYYNGEERAKGNILERFSAQQFPDLHSELNLSSLELGDSALYFCASSVELADNEQFFGPGTRLTVL.

The chain employs TRBV5-1 and TRBJ1-5; 8 bases match TRBD1. The CDR3 totals 16 residues. CDR1 SGHRS and CDR2 YFSETQ come from the germline V gene. V dropped 0 bases and J dropped 3; count of bases not matched to a gene: 5. CDR3 sequence (DNA): TGCGCCAGCAGCTTGGATCCAGGGGGCGTCAATCAGCCCCAGCATTTT. Amino acid sequence: CASSLDPGGVNQPQHF.

The chain's CDR3 is CASSLGGGSYEQYF. The CDR3 bases are TGTGCCAGCAGCTTGGGTGGCGGGTCCTACGAGCAGTACTTC. V gene TRBV5-4 combines with J gene TRBJ2-7, with a weak D call TRBD2 (5 bases). The CDR3 loop spans 14 amino acids. Germline V gene data show CDR1 as SGHNT and CDR2 as YYREEE (reference sequence). The germline V and J ends were trimmed by 0 bases and 1 base, with 8 bases remaining between them.

This sequence joins TRBV6-5 and TRBJ1-2; 7 positions agree with TRBD1. This CDR3 region has 11 residues. CDR1 and CDR2 (germline): MNHEY, SVGAGI. J was trimmed by 8 bases and V by 7 bases; bases with no gene match: 4. CDR3 in DNA: TGTGCCAGCAACAAACAGGGGGGCTACACCTTC. Amino acid sequence: CASNKQGGYTF.

The chain combines TRBV5-4 with TRBJ2-3, with D possibly matching TRBD2 (5 bases). Deletions cut 0 bases from V and 0 bases from J, with 11 bases between. CDR1 is SGHNT, CDR2 YYREEE, per germline (reference sequence). There are 16 residues in the CDR3. CDR3 sequence (DNA): TGTGCCAGCAGCTTGGATTCTAGCCCAAGCACAGATACGCAGTATTTT. Translation: CASSLDSSPSTDTQYF.

The chain uses TRBV9 and TRBJ1-2; 8 bases match TRBD1. In germline, CDR1 is SGDLS, CDR2 YYNGEE. J lost 1 base, V lost 4 bases, and 6 bases had no gene match. This CDR3 contains 15 residues. CDR3 DNA sequence: TGTGCCAGCAGCACCCGGACAGGGATTAACTATGGCTACACCTTC. Protein sequence: CASSTRTGINYGYTF. Full variable domain (missing parts from reference TRBV9 and TRBJ1-2): DSGVTQTPKHLITATGQRVTLRCSPRSGDLSVYWYQQSLDQGLQFLIQYYNGEERAKGNILERFSAQQFPDLHSELNLSSLELGDSALYFCASSTRTGINYGYTFGSGTRLTVV.

The chain links TRBV7-6 to TRBJ2-3, with 7 positions matching TRBD1. The germline CDR1 and CDR2 sequences are SGHVS and FNYEAQ. V trimming: 5 bases; J trimming: 4 bases; junction bases outside the gene matches: 6. This CDR3 is built from 14 residues. CDR3 bases: TGTGCCAGCAGCGCGACAGGGCAGTCAGATACGCAGTATTTT. Amino acids: CASSATGQSDTQYF.

This chain joins TRBV6-5 and TRBJ2-7; 9 nucleotides align to TRBD1. Germline V gene data show CDR1 as MNHEY and CDR2 as SVGAGI. Trimming cost V 6 bases and J 5 bases; bases outside gene matches: 8. CDR3 length equals 14 residues. The CDR3 spells CASRPPGQGHEQYF. The CDR3 DNA follows: TGTGCCAGCAGGCCCCCGGGACAGGGCCACGAGCAGTACTTC.

This chain links TRBV7-2 with TRBJ1-5; D possibly corresponds to TRBD1 (5 bases). Per germline, CDR1 SGHTA and CDR2 FQGNSA. Trimming cost V 1 base and J 9 bases, with 16 bases left between them. The CDR3 is 15 residues long. The CDR3 nucleotides read TGTGCCAGCAGCTTAGGAGTTTCGGGGGGTGGGCCCCAGCATTTT. It is translated as CASSLGVSGGGPQHF.

This clone has only a few counts. The chain carries TRBV5-1 and TRBJ2-7; D ambiguous. V gave up 0 bases and J gave up 3 bases, with 10 bases separating them. Germline V gene data show CDR1 as SGHRS and CDR2 as YFSETQ. The CDR3 sequence is 14 residues long. CDR3 residues: CASSLESPGYEQYF. CDR3 nucleotides: TGCGCCAGCAGCTTGGAGAGCCCAGGCTACGAGCAGTACTTC.

The J gene is TRBJ2-7, the V gene TRBV19; 8 positions match TRBD1. This CDR3 has 14 amino acids. With 9 bases clipped from V and 5 bases from J, the junction kept 12 bases outside the gene matches. From germline, CDR1 is LNHDA and CDR2 SQIVND (reference sequence). The CDR3 loop is CARPVAGGADEQYF. The DNA for the CDR3 is TGTGCCAGACCCGTTGCAGGGGGCGCCGACGAGCAGTACTTC.

The chain combines TRBV30 with TRBJ2-3; D is perhaps TRBD2 (6 bases). The CDR3 contains 17 residues. Germline V gene lookup returns CDR1 GTSNPN and CDR2 SVGIG (reference sequence). V gave up 5 bases and J gave up 5 bases, with 26 bases separating them. DNA for the CDR3: TGTGCCTGGGCAGGATTCCGGAGGTCGGGAGTAGGAGATACGCAGTATTTT. It translates to CAWAGFRRSGVGDTQYF.

This chain connects TRBV11-3 to TRBJ1-3; D unclear. Between the trimmed V and J ends, which lost 1 base and 0 bases, there was a span of 7 bases. Germline V gene lookup returns CDR1 SGHNT and CDR2 YENEEA. The CDR3 is made up of 15 amino acids. CDR3 region: CASSLGGSSGNTIYF. The CDR3 coding sequence is TGTGCCAGCAGCTTAGGTGGGAGCTCTGGAAACACCATATATTTT.

The J gene is TRBJ2-3, the V gene TRBV21-1; the table's D call of TRBD1 was not tested on the DNA. TRBV21-1 counts as a pseudogene. CDR3 length equals 16 residues. CDR3 sequence (DNA): TGTGCCAGCAGCAAAGGGGACAGGTACCTCACAGATACGCAGTATTTT. Residues: CASSKGDRYLTDTQYF.

The chain carries TRBV29-1 and TRBJ2-2; 8 positions match TRBD1. Germline-derived CDR1 and CDR2 are SQVTM and ANQGSEA. The junction had 6 bases not matched to a gene; V was cut back by 7 bases and J by 5 bases. The CDR3 extends over 13 amino acids. The DNA for the CDR3 is TGCAGCGGGAGGACAGGGAGAACCGGGGAGCTGTTTTTT. Amino acid sequence: CSGRTGRTGELFF.

The V call is TRBV14, the J call TRBJ2-3; TRBD2 is a possible D gene (5 bases). Germline CDR1 is SGHDN and CDR2 is FVKESK. The V end was cut by 4 bases, the J end by 2 bases, with 10 bases between. The CDR3 contains 14 residues. The DNA of the CDR3 is TGTGCCAGCAGCCCCCGGGAACTCACAGATACGCAGTATTTT. Its protein is CASSPRELTDTQYF. Looking up the rest from reference TRBV14 and TRBJ2-3 gives the full variable domain: EAGVTQFPSHSVIEKGQTVTLRCDPISGHDNLYWYRRVMGKEIKFLLHFVKESKQDESGMPNNRFLAERTGGTYSTLKVQPAELEDSGVYFCASSPRELTDTQYFGPGTRLTVL.

This clone was observed a few times. The genes are TRBV20-1 and TRBJ2-3, with D uncertain. CDR3 size: 11 residues. CDR1 DFQATT and CDR2 SNEGSKA come from the germline V gene (reference sequence). V was pared by 6 bases and J by 6 bases, with 10 bases between. The CDR3 reads CSASPGDTQYF. The CDR3 DNA sequence: TGCAGTGCCAGCCCCGGGGATACGCAGTATTTT.

The CDR3 here is CSVPRTGAKLAEGANVLTF. The CDR3 region has the DNA TGCAGCGTTCCTAGGACAGGGGCGAAATTGGCGGAAGGGGCCAACGTCCTGACTTTC. The V call is TRBV29-1, the J call TRBJ2-6, with 9 bases aligning to TRBD1. CDR3 length: 19 residues. With V trimmed by 5 bases and J by 4 bases, 18 bases remained unmatched. Germline CDR1 SQVTM, CDR2 ANQGSEA.

This clone was counted a single time. CDR3 region: CASSLASGGSYEQYF. In DNA form, the CDR3 reads TGCGCCAGCAGCTTGGCCAGCGGGGGGTCCTACGAGCAGTACTTC. The rearrangement joins TRBV5-1 to TRBJ2-7; 9 positions match TRBD2. Germline assignment: CDR1 SGHRS and CDR2 YFSETQ. The CDR3 spans 15 residues. V was pared by 0 bases and J by 1 base, with 2 bases of the junction left unmatched.

J is TRBJ1-2 and V is TRBV7-9; tentative D call: TRBD1 (6 bases). Deletions cut 6 bases from V and 4 bases from J, with 21 bases between. The CDR3 loop spans 16 amino acids. Per germline, CDR1 SEHNR and CDR2 FQNEAQ (reference sequence). The CDR3 DNA reads TGTGCCAGCAGTCTTTCTGCAGGGGTTTTAGGCTATGGCTACACCTTC. It is translated as CASSLSAGVLGYGYTF.

This clone was counted a single time. The chain joins TRBV19 to TRBJ1-6; D call uncertain. The CDR3 runs 18 residues. Trimming took off 7 bases at V and 3 bases at J, with 22 bases between the two ends. Germline lookup yields CDR1 LNHDA and CDR2 SQIVND (reference sequence). DNA for the CDR3: TGTGCCAGTACTCCGCCCCCCCCGAAGCACCACTATAATTCACCCCTCCACTTT. Translating gives CASTPPPPKHHYNSPLHF.

The rearrangement uses TRBV3-1 (or the pseudogene TRBV3-2) and TRBJ1-3, with D uncertain. Looked up from germline, CDR1 is LGHDT and CDR2 is YNNKEL (reference sequence). The CDR3 is 15 amino acids. Trimming left V 4 bases short and J 4 bases short, with 14 bases between. CDR3 DNA sequence: TGTGCCAGCAGCCTTAGGAGATCGGGAGGAAACACCATATATTTT. Its protein is CASSLRRSGGNTIYF.

The rearrangement uses TRBV5-4 and TRBJ1-2; 7 bases are a match to TRBD1. J lost 2 bases, V lost 4 bases, and 2 bases had no gene match. From germline, CDR1 is SGHNT and CDR2 YYREEE (reference sequence). This CDR3 is 13 amino acids long. The CDR3 sequence is CASSQDRNYGYTF. The CDR3 region has the DNA TGTGCCAGCAGCCAGGACAGGAACTATGGCTACACCTTC.